Each of the 20 T cell receptor beta chains below was sequenced from the same sample in a study of shared clonotypes between healthy human individuals. Using immunoSEQ multiplex PCR, the repertoire was profiled, and TCRdb retains in-frame clones only, with some absent. The sample has about 1.9 million clones, over 85% seen once. It was CD45RO-negative cells, positively selected for CCR7, that made up naive CD8 cells, with terminally differentiated effector memory CD45RA+ cells excluded. Sequencing was carried out using naive CD8+ T cells from PBMCs. These receptors were collected from a man aged 18-30 years in good health. Some clones in this sample may be carry-over from other donors' samples.

The rearrangement joins TRBV6-5 to TRBJ2-7; D is unresolved. The V end was cut by 2 bases, the J end by 3 bases, with 8 bases between. The CDR3 spans 13 residues. Germline V gene lookup returns CDR1 MNHEY and CDR2 SVGAGI. This CDR3 is CASSYLGNYEQYF. In DNA, the CDR3 is TGTGCCAGCAGTTACCTTGGAAACTACGAGCAGTACTTC.

This chain links TRBV28 with TRBJ2-1; 9 bases match TRBD2. The germline V gene encodes CDR1 MDHEN and CDR2 SYDVKM. The CDR3 loop spans 15 amino acids. V shed 2 bases and J 6 bases; nucleotides not matched to a gene: 5. The CDR3 nucleotides read TGTGCCAGCAGTTTACTAGCGGGAAAGTTCAATGAGCAGTTCTTC. It yields the protein CASSLLAGKFNEQFF. The whole variable domain, remainder taken from reference TRBV28 and TRBJ2-1, is DVKVTQSSRYLVKRTGEKVFLECVQDMDHENMFWYRQDPGLGLRLIYFSYDVKMKEKGDIPEGYSVSREKKERFSLILESASTNQTSMYLCASSLLAGKFNEQFFGPGTRLTVL.

V gene TRBV10-3 combines with J gene TRBJ2-2, with 9 nucleotides matching TRBD2. The CDR3 has 18 residues. V shed 4 bases and J 4 bases; nucleotides not matched to a gene: 13. The germline V gene has CDR1 ENHRY and CDR2 SYGVKD. This CDR3 is CAISAGVAGAPSTGELFF. The CDR3 DNA reads TGTGCCATCAGTGCAGGGGTAGCGGGAGCCCCCAGCACCGGGGAGCTGTTTTTT.

This chain uses TRBV4-1 with TRBJ1-5; 9 positions agree with TRBD1. Germline V gene lookup returns CDR1 MGHRA and CDR2 YSYEKL. V shed 4 bases, J shed 2 bases, and the junction held 0 bases outside the gene matches. CDR3 length equals 14 residues. CDR3 sequence reads: CASSRQGGNQPQHF. The CDR3 nucleotides read TGCGCCAGCAGCCGACAGGGGGGCAATCAGCCCCAGCATTTT.

V usage is TRBV6-6 and J usage is TRBJ2-1; a possible D gene is TRBD1 (7 bases). V was shortened by 0 bases and J by 2 bases, with 11 bases between the two germline ends. The germline gives CDR1 MNHNY, CDR2 SVGAGI (reference sequence). There are 16 residues in the CDR3. The CDR3 nucleotides read TGTGCCAGCAGTTACTCGGGCAGGGGGGCCTACAATGAGCAGTTCTTC. Translated: CASSYSGRGAYNEQFF.

The rearrangement uses TRBV19 and TRBJ2-4; D gene uncertain. V was pared by 4 bases and J by 8 bases, with 9 bases between. The CDR3 totals 12 residues. Germline-derived CDR1 and CDR2 are LNHDA and SQIVND (reference sequence). CDR3 coding DNA: TGTGCCAGTAGTACTAGAGGAGACATTCAGTACTTC. Amino acids: CASSTRGDIQYF.

The chain uses TRBV9 and TRBJ2-5; D ambiguous. Trimming took off 3 bases at V and 1 base at J, with 13 bases between the two ends. Germline V gene lookup returns CDR1 SGDLS and CDR2 YYNGEE. The CDR3 has 15 amino acids. In nucleotides, the CDR3 is TGTGCCAGCAGCGCCCAAATAGGTCTCCAAGAGACCCAGTACTTC. Translation gives CASSAQIGLQETQYF. The full variable domain, completed using reference TRBV9 and TRBJ2-5, is DSGVTQTPKHLITATGQRVTLRCSPRSGDLSVYWYQQSLDQGLQFLIQYYNGEERAKGNILERFSAQQFPDLHSELNLSSLELGDSALYFCASSAQIGLQETQYFGPGTRLLVL.

The gene calls are TRBV4-1 and TRBJ2-7; D is uncertain. With 0 bases removed from V and 0 bases from J, the gap between germline ends came to 12 bases. This CDR3 spans 16 amino acids. Germline CDR1 is MGHRA and CDR2 is YSYEKL. The CDR3 DNA sequence: TGCGCCAGCAGCCAAGATAACGTCGGCCCCTCCTACGAGCAGTACTTC. It is translated as CASSQDNVGPSYEQYF.

The chain recombines TRBV9 with TRBJ2-7; tentatively, D is TRBD1 (5 bases). Per germline, CDR1 SGDLS and CDR2 YYNGEE. This CDR3 has 15 residues. The germline V and J ends were trimmed by 3 bases and 0 bases, with 13 bases remaining between them. CDR3 residues: CASSADSYHSYEQYF. For the CDR3, the DNA is TGTGCCAGCAGCGCCGACAGCTACCACTCCTACGAGCAGTACTTC.

This clone was recorded once. The rearrangement joins TRBV2 to TRBJ1-4, with 7 positions matching TRBD1. Germline-derived CDR1 and CDR2 are SNHLY and FYNNEI. V trimming: 4 bases; J trimming: 0 bases; junction bases outside the gene matches: 20. This CDR3 is 21 amino acids long. CDR3 in amino acids: CASSVVDRAGWLMATNEKLFF. The CDR3 DNA follows: TGTGCCAGCAGTGTGGTTGACAGGGCAGGGTGGTTGATGGCAACTAATGAAAAACTGTTTTTT.

This clone has only one observation. The chain recombines TRBV7-6 with TRBJ2-5; no firm D call. CDR3 length: 14 residues. CDR1 is SGHVS, CDR2 FNYEAQ, per germline. The germline V and J ends were trimmed by 2 bases and 7 bases, with 14 bases remaining between them. CDR3 loop: CASSLLLLPWTQYF. The CDR3 region has the DNA TGTGCCAGCAGCTTATTGTTGCTCCCTTGGACCCAGTACTTC.

Worth noting for this clone: One end of the junction does not line up with germline, which may come from a read error. This rearrangement joins TRBV6-6 to TRBJ2-1; D possibly uses TRBD1 or TRBD2 (6 bases each). Germline assignment: CDR1 MNHNY and CDR2 SVGAGI (reference sequence). The CDR3 loop spans 12 amino acids. CDR3 in amino acids: CASSPGASWQLF. In DNA form, the CDR3 reads TGTGCCAGCAGCCCGGGGGCCTCCTGGCAGCTCTTC.

The rearrangement uses TRBV15 and TRBJ2-2, with D uncertain. CDR3 length: 16 residues. Germline V lookup: CDR1 LNHNV, CDR2 YYDKDF (reference sequence). V gave up 3 bases and J gave up 1 base, with 12 bases separating them. The CDR3 loop reads CATSSLNGVNTGELFF. The CDR3 nucleotides are TGTGCCACCAGCAGCTTAAACGGAGTGAACACCGGGGAGCTGTTTTTT.

The chain couples TRBV29-1 to TRBJ1-4; D not resolved. This CDR3 has 14 residues. Trimming stripped 7 bases from V and 7 bases from J, with 19 bases between. From germline, CDR1 is SQVTM and CDR2 ANQGSEA. The CDR3 DNA sequence: TGCAGCGCCCGGAGTCCGGCTCGGGGTGAAAAACTGTTTTTT. It codes for CSARSPARGEKLFF.

This clone was seen only once. The sample contains more than one DNA sequence encoding this CDR3. This rearrangement joins TRBV7-9 to TRBJ2-7; D remains ambiguous. Trimming took 1 base from V and 2 from J, leaving 9 bases between them. Germline V gives CDR1 SEHNR, CDR2 FQNEAQ (reference sequence). The CDR3 totals 14 residues. Written as DNA, the CDR3 is TGTGCCAGCAGCTTAGTCGGCCGAACCTACGAGCAGTACTTC. Translated, it gives CASSLVGRTYEQYF.

In this sample, this clone turned up once. This chain links TRBV4-3 with TRBJ1-2; D possibly corresponds to TRBD1 (5 bases). Germline V gene sequence: CDR1 LGHNA, CDR2 YSLEER. This CDR3 has 13 amino acids. CDR3 in DNA: TGCGCGTCGACTGGGGGGTCTAACTATGGCTACACCTTC. Translation gives CASTGGSNYGYTF.

The chain combines TRBV7-9 with TRBJ2-5; 7 nucleotides line up with TRBD2. With 4 bases clipped from V and 5 bases from J, the junction kept 10 bases outside the gene matches. Germline loops: CDR1 SEHNR, CDR2 FQNEAQ (reference sequence). The CDR3 sequence is 15 residues long. DNA for the CDR3: TGTGCCAGCAGCTCACTAGCGCTCGACGGTGAGACCCAGTACTTC. Residues: CASSSLALDGETQYF.

The J gene is TRBJ2-7, the V gene TRBV28, with D perhaps matching TRBD1 (7 bases). Between the trimmed V and J ends, which lost 6 bases and 2 bases, there was a span of 17 bases. Per germline, CDR1 MDHEN and CDR2 SYDVKM. CDR3 length equals 15 residues. The chain's CDR3 is CASSTGGQHTYEQYF. CDR3 bases: TGTGCCAGCAGCACCGGGGGACAGCACACCTACGAGCAGTACTTC.

The chain is built from TRBV5-6 and TRBJ2-1; TRBD2 agrees at 8 bases. The CDR3 has 16 residues. Germline trimming cut 4 bases from V and 4 bases from J; bases unmatched to any gene: 10. The V gene's germline CDR1 is SGHDT and CDR2 YYEEEE. The chain's CDR3 is CASSPATSGGYNEQFF. The CDR3 coding sequence is TGTGCCAGCAGCCCGGCCACTAGCGGTGGTTACAATGAGCAGTTCTTC.

The chain is built from TRBV4-1 and TRBJ2-1; 8 nucleotides match TRBD2. CDR3 size: 16 residues. CDR1 is MGHRA and CDR2 is YSYEKL in the germline V gene. V was clipped by 0 bases and J by 2 bases; unmatched bases: 3. The CDR3 DNA reads TGCGCCAGCAGCCAAGAGACACTAGCGGCCTACAATGAGCAGTTCTTC. It yields the protein CASSQETLAAYNEQFF.